A selection of T cell receptor beta chains follows, all from one sample in a study of cytomegalovirus exposure and HLA in healthy donors. Here immunoSEQ multiplex PCR was the method, and the copy in TCRdb shows in-frame clones only, minus some. The sample holds 150,000 to 200,000 clones, roughly 87% seen once. Sequenced material: PBMCs. Receptor source: a man over 45 in good health and CMV-seronegative. Each CDR3 is given with its conserved first and last residue. Fields, in order: clone size, V gene, J gene, D gene, CDR3 protein, CDR3 DNA. The D gene is left open where the match is weak. A clone size is listed for some rows: how often the clone was seen (once, few, many), or a class if it is expanded.

clone_size: few
v_call: TRBV9
j_call: TRBJ2-7
d_call: TRBD2
cdr3_aa: CASSEGTSGTYEQYF
cdr3_nt: TGTGCCAGCAGCGAGGGGACTAGCGGGACCTACGAGCAGTACTTC

clone_size: NA
v_call: TRBV7-2
j_call: TRBJ2-3
d_call: NA
cdr3_aa: CASSTTAGTDTQYF
cdr3_nt: TGTGCCAGCAGTACGACAGCTGGCACAGATACGCAGTATTTT

clone_size: NA
v_call: TRBV5-6
j_call: TRBJ1-1
d_call: NA
cdr3_aa: CASSLAGAGEAFF
cdr3_nt: TGTGCCAGCAGCTTGGCTGGGGCCGGTGAAGCTTTCTTT

clone_size: NA
v_call: TRBV5-4
j_call: TRBJ1-1
d_call: TRBD1
cdr3_aa: CASSKGQGGRNTEAFF
cdr3_nt: TGTGCCAGCAGCAAAGGACAGGGGGGGCGGAACACTGAAGCTTTCTTT

clone_size: NA
v_call: TRBV6-6
j_call: TRBJ2-2
d_call: TRBD2
cdr3_aa: CASMTGGTGELFF
cdr3_nt: TGTGCCAGCATGACGGGAGGCACCGGGGAGCTGTTTTTT

clone_size: NA
v_call: TRBV7-9
j_call: TRBJ2-1
d_call: TRBD2
cdr3_aa: CASSRKPPGTSGDDEQFF
cdr3_nt: TGTGCCAGCAGCCGTAAACCCCCCGGGACTAGCGGCGATGATGAGCAGTTCTTC

clone_size: NA
v_call: TRBV11-2
j_call: TRBJ2-1
d_call: TRBD2
cdr3_aa: CASSPARGGYNEQFF
cdr3_nt: TGTGCCAGCAGCCCAGCGAGGGGAGGGTACAATGAGCAGTTCTTC

clone_size: NA
v_call: TRBV11-3
j_call: TRBJ2-1
d_call: TRBD2
cdr3_aa: CASTRTSGHNEQFF
cdr3_nt: TGTGCCAGCACCCGGACTAGCGGCCACAATGAGCAGTTCTTC

clone_size: NA
v_call: TRBV7-2
j_call: TRBJ2-2
d_call: TRBD2
cdr3_aa: CASSLAPLAGANTGELFF
cdr3_nt: TGTGCCAGCAGCTTAGCCCCCCTAGCGGGGGCGAACACCGGGGAGCTGTTTTTT

clone_size: NA
v_call: TRBV5-1
j_call: TRBJ2-1
d_call: TRBD2
cdr3_aa: CASSRAGGATGEQFF
cdr3_nt: TGCGCCAGCAGTAGAGCGGGGGGCGCCACGGGTGAGCAGTTCTTC

clone_size: NA
v_call: TRBV7-9
j_call: TRBJ1-6
d_call: TRBD1
cdr3_aa: CSSSLTPPDRAIGNSPLHF
cdr3_nt: TGTTCCAGCAGCTTAACCCCCCCCGACAGGGCCATTGGTAATTCACCCCTCCACTTT

clone_size: NA
v_call: TRBV6-6
j_call: TRBJ2-7
d_call: TRBD2
cdr3_aa: CASNPSGGSYEQYF
cdr3_nt: TGTGCCAGCAATCCTAGCGGGGGGTCCTACGAGCAGTACTTC

clone_size: NA
v_call: TRBV19
j_call: TRBJ2-7
d_call: NA
cdr3_aa: CASSMDRLTAAYEQYF
cdr3_nt: TGTGCCAGTAGTATGGACAGACTAACTGCAGCGTACGAGCAGTACTTC

clone_size: NA
v_call: TRBV5-1
j_call: TRBJ2-7
d_call: TRBD1
cdr3_aa: CASSGTGVHEQYF
cdr3_nt: TGCGCCAGCAGCGGGACAGGGGTCCACGAGCAGTACTTC

clone_size: NA
v_call: TRBV6-6
j_call: TRBJ1-5
d_call: TRBD1
cdr3_aa: CASSYKGARQPQHF
cdr3_nt: TGTGCCAGCAGTTATAAGGGGGCAAGGCAGCCCCAGCATTTT

clone_size: NA
v_call: TRBV25-1
j_call: TRBJ2-3
d_call: TRBD1
cdr3_aa: CASSRPPGGGGTDTQYF
cdr3_nt: TGTGCCAGCAGTAGACCGCCAGGGGGCGGGGGCACAGATACGCAGTATTTT

clone_size: NA
v_call: TRBV7-2
j_call: TRBJ2-3
d_call: NA
cdr3_aa: CASSPGIHTLTDTQYF
cdr3_nt: TGTGCCAGCAGCCCGGGGATCCATACCCTCACAGATACGCAGTATTTT

clone_size: NA
v_call: TRBV4-2
j_call: TRBJ2-3
d_call: TRBD2
cdr3_aa: CASSQGTSGGADTQYF
cdr3_nt: TGTGCCAGCAGCCAAGGGACTAGCGGGGGGGCAGATACGCAGTATTTT

clone_size: NA
v_call: TRBV19
j_call: TRBJ1-5
d_call: NA
cdr3_aa: CASSEQAGHQPQHF
cdr3_nt: TGTGCCAGTTCCGAACAGGCCGGCCATCAGCCCCAGCATTTT

clone_size: NA
v_call: TRBV5-1
j_call: TRBJ1-1
d_call: NA
cdr3_aa: CASSFMGGLDTEAFF
cdr3_nt: TGCGCCAGCAGCTTTATGGGGGGATTGGACACTGAAGCTTTCTTT

clone_size: NA
v_call: TRBV7-2
j_call: TRBJ2-3
d_call: TRBD1
cdr3_aa: CASSLAQGVSLTGDTQYF
cdr3_nt: TGTGCCAGCAGCTTAGCGCAGGGGGTCTCTCTGACGGGAGATACGCAGTATTTT

clone_size: few
v_call: TRBV18
j_call: TRBJ2-1
d_call: NA
cdr3_aa: CASSPPGLIGSTTEQFF
cdr3_nt: TGTGCCAGCTCACCACCGGGTTTGATAGGTAGTACTACTGAGCAGTTCTTC

clone_size: NA
v_call: TRBV30
j_call: TRBJ1-6
d_call: TRBD1
cdr3_aa: CAWSGQGDSPLHF
cdr3_nt: TGTGCCTGGAGCGGACAGGGGGATTCACCCCTCCACTTT

clone_size: NA
v_call: TRBV7-3
j_call: TRBJ1-5
d_call: NA
cdr3_aa: CASSLQPGVGPQHF
cdr3_nt: TGTGCCAGCAGCTTACAACCAGGGGTAGGGCCCCAGCATTTT

clone_size: NA
v_call: TRBV6-5
j_call: TRBJ1-2
d_call: TRBD1
cdr3_aa: CASSHGTVYNYGYTF
cdr3_nt: TGTGCCAGCAGTCACGGGACAGTCTATAACTATGGCTACACCTTC

clone_size: NA
v_call: TRBV29-1
j_call: TRBJ1-1
d_call: NA
cdr3_aa: CSVERAVNTEAFF
cdr3_nt: TGCAGCGTTGAGAGGGCGGTGAACACTGAAGCTTTCTTT

clone_size: NA
v_call: TRBV6-5
j_call: TRBJ1-1
d_call: NA
cdr3_aa: CASSYSGGGTEAFF
cdr3_nt: TGTGCCAGCAGTTACAGCGGGGGAGGCACTGAAGCTTTCTTT

clone_size: NA
v_call: TRBV5-1
j_call: TRBJ2-3
d_call: NA
cdr3_aa: CASSFGHNPGGRGTDTQYF
cdr3_nt: TGCGCCAGCAGCTTTGGGCACAACCCCGGAGGGCGAGGCACAGATACGCAGTATTTT

clone_size: NA
v_call: TRBV6-1
j_call: TRBJ2-2
d_call: NA
cdr3_aa: CASSLTTTGELFF
cdr3_nt: TGTGCCAGCAGTCTTACTACCACCGGGGAGCTGTTTTTT

clone_size: NA
v_call: TRBV9
j_call: TRBJ2-5
d_call: TRBD2
cdr3_aa: CASSVDDGLAGKEQYF
cdr3_nt: TGTGCCAGCAGCGTAGACGACGGACTAGCGGGTAAAGAGCAGTACTTC

clone_size: few
v_call: TRBV6-6
j_call: TRBJ2-7
d_call: NA
cdr3_aa: CASSPISYEQYF
cdr3_nt: TGTGCCAGCAGCCCAATTTCCTACGAGCAGTACTTC

clone_size: NA
v_call: TRBV10-3
j_call: TRBJ1-6
d_call: NA
cdr3_aa: CASKFGGSYNSPLHF
cdr3_nt: TGTGCCAGCAAATTTGGAGGGAGCTATAATTCACCCCTCCACTTT

clone_size: NA
v_call: TRBV4-1
j_call: TRBJ1-5
d_call: NA
cdr3_aa: CASSQDREGWQPQHF
cdr3_nt: TGCGCCAGCAGCCAAGATCGGGAAGGGTGGCAGCCCCAGCATTTT

clone_size: NA
v_call: TRBV19
j_call: TRBJ2-7
d_call: TRBD2
cdr3_aa: CASSMVGGSGYEQYF
cdr3_nt: TGTGCCAGTAGTATGGTTGGCGGGAGTGGATACGAGCAGTACTTC

clone_size: NA
v_call: TRBV2
j_call: TRBJ2-3
d_call: TRBD1
cdr3_aa: CASRGTGGSTDTQYF
cdr3_nt: TGTGCCAGCAGGGGGACAGGAGGGAGCACAGATACGCAGTATTTT

clone_size: NA
v_call: TRBV27
j_call: TRBJ2-3
d_call: NA
cdr3_aa: CASSFGSTQYF
cdr3_nt: TGTGCCAGCAGTTTCGGTAGTACGCAGTATTTT

clone_size: NA
v_call: TRBV7-2
j_call: TRBJ2-7
d_call: TRBD2
cdr3_aa: CASIIRGGDYEQYF
cdr3_nt: TGTGCCAGCATCATACGGGGGGGGGACTACGAGCAGTACTTC